The T cell receptor (beta chain) described here comes from a study of T cell changes during pregnancy in multiple sclerosis. The CDR3 spans 14 residues. The V gene's germline CDR1 is MDHEN and CDR2 SYDVKM. The V gene end was trimmed by 5 bases and the J gene end by 6 bases; junction bases not matched to a gene: 6. Generated by immunoSEQ multiplex PCR, the TCRdb table keeps only in-frame clones and is missing some. The sample lists just over 50,000 clones, 92% occurring once. This receptor was identified in a female donor with multiple sclerosis, enrolled in a pregnancy study. The chain is built from TRBV28 and TRBJ2-5; TRBD2 agrees at 10 bases. Here the sequenced sample was CD4+ T cells from peripheral blood mononuclear cells, taken after pregnancy. This chain's CDR3 is CASSLLAGAKTQYF. DNA of the CDR3: TGTGCCAGCAGTCTTCTAGCGGGAGCCAAGACCCAGTACTTC.